The T cell receptor beta chain under discussion was sequenced for a study of CD8 T cells in ankylosing spondylitis. Findings and caveats of the study: Those disease-linked clones were CD8+; they were also relatively rare in peripheral blood. Matched ankylosing spondylitis synovial fluid reportedly showed significant enrichment of disease-linked clones. Characteristic, it appeared, of ankylosing spondylitis blood was a TCR beta motif of roughly eight highly homologous variants.

Deletions cut 0 bases from V and 11 bases from J, with 14 bases between. There are 14 residues in the CDR3. Making the TCR beta libraries involved quantitative 5'-RACE with molecular barcodes. Each CDR3 protein gets one entry after TCRdb re-called the 5' RACE reads with MiXCR. Of about 340,000 distinct CDR3 sequences listed, roughly 8% were seen once; the top ten hold roughly 15%. With regard to this clonotype: The antigen is unknown.

The material sequenced was blood, either unsorted or a sorted T cell fraction (not recorded which). This receptor was obtained from a male donor with ankylosing spondylitis. The chain employs TRBV12-3 or TRBV12-4 and TRBJ1-3; D uncertain. CDR3 bases: TGTGCCAGCAGTTTAGCAGGGCCCAAGGGCGCCATATATTTT. Translated, it gives CASSLAGPKGAIYF.